A selection of T cell receptor beta chains follows, all from one sample in a study of blood T cell repertoires in COVID-19. Method: immunoSEQ multiplex PCR; TCRdb's copy keeps in-frame clones and lacks some. The repertoire consists of roughly 230,000 clones, with 90% occurring once and the leading ten covering 2.1%. Sequencing was done on a sample of peripheral blood. These receptors came from a woman aged 55-70 years with COVID-19, enrolled during active disease. The CDR3 runs from the conserved cysteine through the conserved F or W. D genes are given only for firm matches. For some rows the clone size is stated as once, few or many, or as a class when expanded; others skip it.

.	TRBV7-3	TRBJ1-6	.	TGTGCCAGCAGGTCTGATGGGTCGGGGGATTCACCCCTCCACTTT	CASRSDGSGDSPLHF
TRBD1	TRBV5-1	TRBJ2-5	.	TGCGCCAGCAGCGTAGCCGGGACAGGGGGAGAGACCCAGTACTTC	CASSVAGTGGETQYF
.	TRBV5-1	TRBJ1-1	.	TGCGCCAGCAGCCCGAGCGGGGGGAACACTGAAGCTTTCTTT	CASSPSGGNTEAFF
.	TRBV7-8	TRBJ1-5	few	TGTGCCAGCAGCTTAGCGAGGATGGATAGCAATCAGCCCCAGCATTTT	CASSLARMDSNQPQHF
.	TRBV11-2	TRBJ2-7	few	TGTGCCAGCAGTTCCACCGGGACAAAAACCTACGAGCAGTACTTC	CASSSTGTKTYEQYF
.	TRBV5-1	TRBJ1-4	.	TGCGCCAGCAAGAGTGGGGGAGGGGGACCTAATGAAAAACTGTTTTTT	CASKSGGGGPNEKLFF
.	TRBV25-1	TRBJ2-3	.	TGTGCCAGCAGCGCAAAAGGTTTAGCCTCGGGGGATACGCAGTATTTT	CASSAKGLASGDTQYF
.	TRBV6-2/TRBV6-3	TRBJ2-3	.	TGTGCCAGCAGTTACGGGGACATCCCTAGCACAGATACGCAGTATTTT	CASSYGDIPSTDTQYF
TRBD1	TRBV4-3	TRBJ2-7	.	TGCGCCAGCAGCCCTAGCGCTGGACAGGGGGTCTGGGAGCAGTACTTC	CASSPSAGQGVWEQYF
.	TRBV7-3	TRBJ2-2	.	TGTGCCAGCAGTTCTACCCATTCCGACACCGGGGAGCTGTTTTTT	CASSSTHSDTGELFF